Sequencing of this T cell receptor beta chain was carried out in a study of blood T cell repertoires in COVID-19. V was cut by 6 bases and J by 5 bases, with 14 bases left in between. The CDR3 is 14 amino acids. CDR1 LGHNT and CDR2 FRNRAP come from the germline V gene. Method: immunoSEQ multiplex PCR; TCRdb's copy keeps in-frame clones and lacks some. Among some 200,000 clones listed, 75% to 85% were seen once. The chain couples TRBV12-5 to TRBJ2-1, with D possibly matching TRBD1 (5 bases). Material: PBMCs or T cells enriched from blood (not recorded which). The TCR comes from a man in his forties who had recovered from COVID-19. CDR3 protein: CASGPGIAHNEQFF. In DNA, the CDR3 is TGTGCTAGTGGCCCAGGGATAGCCCACAATGAGCAGTTCTTC.